This entry features one T cell receptor beta chain sequence. Antigen specificity is unknown. These data come from a study of T cells in localized non-small cell lung cancer. General observations from the study: Appearances in adjacent lung were noted for a median approximately 58 of the top 100 tumor clones. Blood T cell density predicted longer survival; adjacent-lung clonality, shorter. Compared with tumor, uninvolved adjacent lung displayed greater T cell clonality, ranking highest overall.

Germline CDR1 reads SGHTA; CDR2 reads FQGNSA. The CDR3 runs 12 residues. Trimming cost V 4 bases and J 8 bases, with 10 bases left between them. TCRdb's table, derived via immunoSEQ multiplex PCR, lists solely in-frame clones and lacks some. The data contain tens of thousands of clones, roughly four fifths of them singletons. The chain combines TRBV7-2 with TRBJ2-3; possible D gene TRBD2, 6 bases. The source of this sequence is a female donor of 60 years or more with stage I lung adenocarcinoma. The sequences come from peripheral blood, collected before any cancer treatment. CDR3 in DNA: TGTGCCAGCAGCTCCTACGGGGGTACGCAGTATTTT. Translating gives CASSSYGGTQYF. Together with reference TRBV7-2 and TRBJ2-3, the CDR3 gives the full variable domain: GAGVSQSPSNKVTEKGKDVELRCDPISGHTALYWYRQSLGQGLEFLIYFQGNSAPDKSGLPSDRFSAERTGGSVSTLTIQRTQQEDSAVYLCASSSYGGTQYFGPGTRLTVL.